The rows below give T cell receptor beta chains drawn from one sample of a study of T cells after yellow fever vaccination. MiXCR was run by TCRdb on the 5' RACE reads, yielding one entry per CDR3 protein. The sample lists 250,000 to 400,000 distinct CDR3 sequences, approximately 4.5% occurring once. The material was PBMCs, obtained 15 days after the yellow fever booster vaccination. These receptors came from a man aged 18 to 35 who received the YFV17D yellow fever vaccine. The CDR3 runs from the conserved cysteine through the conserved F or W. The order of the fields is J gene, clone size, CDR3 length, V gene, D gene, CDR3 protein, CDR3 DNA. The D gene is left open where the match is weak. For some rows the clone size is stated as once, few or many, or as a class when expanded; others skip it.

>TRBJ1-5|many|13|TRBV7-2|.
CASSSTPGQPQHF
TGTGCCAGCAGCTCAACTCCAGGTCAGCCCCAGCATTTT
>TRBJ1-5|.|15|TRBV5-1|TRBD1
CASSPGDREAQPQHF
TGCGCCAGCAGCCCGGGGGACAGGGAGGCTCAGCCCCAGCATTTT
>TRBJ1-1|.|15|TRBV18|TRBD1
CASSPTSGQGAEAFF
TGTGCCAGCTCACCGACCTCAGGACAGGGTGCTGAAGCTTTCTTT
>TRBJ2-2|few|14|TRBV20-1|.
CSARGLTNTGELFF
TGCAGTGCTAGGGGGCTTACAAACACCGGGGAGCTGTTTTTT
>TRBJ1-2|many|15|TRBV6-5|.
CASSYSLPGRTGYTF
TGTGCCAGCAGTTACTCGTTACCAGGGAGGACGGGCTACACCTTC
>TRBJ1-2|few|15|TRBV4-2|.
CASSQDWVGSYGYTF
TGTGCCAGCAGCCAAGATTGGGTAGGGTCCTATGGCTACACCTTC
>TRBJ2-3|.|16|TRBV7-8|TRBD1
CASSRQGARSTDTQYF
TGTGCCAGCAGCCGGCAGGGGGCGCGTTCCACAGATACGCAGTATTTT
>TRBJ1-6|.|15|TRBV20-1|.
CSARPVGPWYSPLHF
TGCAGTGCTAGACCCGTCGGACCCTGGTATTCACCCCTCCACTTT
>TRBJ2-1|many|15|TRBV11-2|.
CASASDPSSYNEQFF
TGTGCCAGCGCCTCTGACCCGTCCTCCTACAATGAGCAGTTCTTC
>TRBJ2-7|.|14|TRBV5-1|TRBD2
CASRGGTVSYEQYF
TGCGCCAGCAGGGGGGGGACTGTTTCCTACGAGCAGTACTTC
>TRBJ1-6|.|17|TRBV7-9|.
CASSSNRSPNYNSPLHF
TGTGCCAGCAGCAGCAACAGGTCCCCGAATTATAATTCACCCCTCCACTTT
>TRBJ2-1|many|16|TRBV4-2|.
CASSQDVGEAYNEQFF
TGTGCCAGCAGCCAAGATGTGGGGGAGGCTTACAATGAGCAGTTCTTC
>TRBJ2-3|many|15|TRBV7-9|TRBD2
CASSFFGGAADTQYF
TGTGCCAGCAGCTTTTTCGGGGGGGCGGCAGATACGCAGTATTTT
>TRBJ2-5|few|14|TRBV5-1|.
CASSLDLMGETQYF
TGCGCCAGCAGCTTGGATCTTATGGGAGAGACCCAGTACTTC
>TRBJ1-1|.|13|TRBV25-1|.
CASSEWVGKEAFF
TGTGCCAGCAGTGAATGGGTGGGCAAAGAAGCTTTCTTT
>TRBJ2-2|.|17|TRBV7-7|TRBD1
CASSLSRDRASNGELFF
TGTGCTAGCAGCTTAAGCCGGGACAGGGCCTCAAACGGGGAGCTGTTTTTT
>TRBJ2-7|many|16|TRBV5-1|.
CASSLGRLLSSYEQYF
TGCGCCAGCAGCCTGGGACGACTTTTGAGCTCCTACGAGCAGTACTTC
>TRBJ1-6|.|14|TRBV30|.
CAGQLSSYNSPLHF
TGTGCCGGCCAGTTGAGCTCCTATAATTCACCCCTCCACTTT
>TRBJ2-2|many|13|TRBV20-1|.
CSAYKGNTGELFF
TGCAGTGCCTACAAGGGGAACACCGGGGAGCTGTTTTTT
>TRBJ1-4|.|11|TRBV7-9|.
CASSFYGELFF
TGTGCCAGCAGCTTTTACGGGGAACTGTTTTTT
>TRBJ2-3|few|11|TRBV29-1|.
CSASQTDTQYF
TGCAGCGCCTCCCAGACAGATACGCAGTATTTT
>TRBJ1-3|.|17|TRBV5-1|.
CASSLIGRVDDGNTIYF
TGCGCCAGCAGCTTGATAGGCAGGGTGGATGACGGAAACACCATATATTTT
>TRBJ1-6|few|15|TRBV4-3|.
CASSQGLPGKSPLHF
TGCGCCAGCAGCCAAGGACTTCCAGGGAAGTCACCCCTCCACTTT
>TRBJ1-1|few|15|TRBV28|.
CASSLRPPLNTEAFF
TGTGCCAGCAGTTTGCGCCCACCGCTGAACACTGAAGCTTTCTTT
>TRBJ2-3|many|14|TRBV6-5|TRBD1
CASSRQGAGDTQYF
TGTGCCAGCAGCAGACAGGGGGCTGGGGATACGCAGTATTTT
>TRBJ1-2|.|15|TRBV9|TRBD1
CASSVEQGPVNGYTF
TGTGCCAGCAGCGTTGAACAGGGGCCTGTTAATGGCTACACCTTC
>TRBJ2-3|few|16|TRBV2|TRBD1
CASSYTGTGGPDTQYF
TGTGCCAGCAGTTACACCGGGACAGGGGGCCCAGATACGCAGTATTTT
>TRBJ2-7|many|14|TRBV5-1|.
CASSFDKTSYEQYF
TGCGCCAGCAGCTTCGACAAAACCTCCTACGAGCAGTACTTC
>TRBJ2-5|.|12|TRBV2|TRBD1
CASSGTGDTQYF
TGTGCCAGCAGTGGGACAGGGGACACCCAGTACTTC
>TRBJ2-1|.|12|TRBV24-1|.
CATSAQGNEQFF
TGTGCCACCAGTGCACAGGGAAATGAGCAGTTCTTC
>TRBJ2-1|.|17|TRBV6-5|.
CASSYTRGGRGNNEQFF
TGTGCCAGCAGTTACACACGAGGTGGCAGGGGAAACAATGAGCAGTTCTTC
>TRBJ1-6|many|19|TRBV7-2|TRBD1
CASSSFTGTAQSYNSPLHF
TGTGCCAGCAGCTCATTTACCGGGACAGCTCAGTCCTATAATTCACCCCTCCACTTT
>TRBJ2-7|.|14|TRBV7-9|.
CASSSRQGMVEQYF
TGTGCCAGCAGCTCCAGGCAGGGAATGGTCGAGCAGTACTTC
>TRBJ1-2|few|14|TRBV7-2|TRBD1
CASSLAATGTGYTF
TGTGCCAGCAGCTTAGCTGCGACAGGGACTGGCTACACCTTC
>TRBJ1-2|.|14|TRBV25-1|TRBD1
CASSEPGQGYGYTF
TGTGCCAGCAGTGAACCGGGACAGGGCTATGGCTACACCTTC
>TRBJ2-3|.|15|TRBV20-1|.
CSALPGLENTDTQYF
TGCAGTGCTCTACCCGGACTCGAGAACACAGATACGCAGTATTTT